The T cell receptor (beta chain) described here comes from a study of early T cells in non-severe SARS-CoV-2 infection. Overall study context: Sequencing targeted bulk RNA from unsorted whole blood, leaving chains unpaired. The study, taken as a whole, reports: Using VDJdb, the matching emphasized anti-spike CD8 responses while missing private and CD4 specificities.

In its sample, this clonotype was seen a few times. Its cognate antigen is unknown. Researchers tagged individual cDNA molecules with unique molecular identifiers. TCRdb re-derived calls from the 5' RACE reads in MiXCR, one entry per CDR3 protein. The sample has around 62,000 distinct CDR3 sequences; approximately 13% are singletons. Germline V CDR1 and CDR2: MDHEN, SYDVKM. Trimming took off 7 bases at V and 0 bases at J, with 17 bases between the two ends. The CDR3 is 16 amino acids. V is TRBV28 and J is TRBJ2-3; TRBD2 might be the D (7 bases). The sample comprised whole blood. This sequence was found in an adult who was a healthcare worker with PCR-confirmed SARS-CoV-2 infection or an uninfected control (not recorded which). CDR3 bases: TGTGCCAGCAAGCCTGGCGGGGGCATTAGCACAGATACGCAGTATTTT. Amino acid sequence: CASKPGGGISTDTQYF.